These 4 T cell receptor beta chains originate from one sample sequenced in a study of early T cells in non-severe SARS-CoV-2 infection. TCRdb processed the 5' RACE reads anew with MiXCR; each CDR3 protein has one entry. Of more than 55,000 distinct CDR3 sequences listed, 10% to 15% are singletons. Specimen: whole blood. The receptor source for this set is an adult who was a healthcare worker with PCR-confirmed SARS-CoV-2 infection or an uninfected control (not recorded which).

This clonotype occurred many times. The chain employs TRBV6-5 and TRBJ2-5; TRBD1 matches at 9 bases. The trim removed 5 bases at V and 4 bases at J, leaving 5 bases unmatched. Germline V gives CDR1 MNHEY, CDR2 SVGAGI. The CDR3 is made up of 14 amino acids. In DNA, the CDR3 is TGTGCCAGCAGTCCGACAGGGGGTCCAGAGACCCAGTACTTC. Amino acids: CASSPTGGPETQYF.

This clonotype was seen just once. The V call is TRBV10-3, the J call TRBJ2-7; D is ambiguous. Trimming pared 0 bases from V and 5 bases from J, leaving 8 bases between. CDR1 is ENHRY, CDR2 SYGVKD, per germline. The CDR3 sequence is 13 residues long. The CDR3 protein is CAISESVVHEQYF. CDR3 nucleotide sequence: TGTGCCATCAGTGAGTCCGTCGTCCACGAGCAGTACTTC.

DNA of the CDR3: TGCAGCGTCGACGGGCCCCGGGACACCATATATTTT. Translated, it gives CSVDGPRDTIYF. V is TRBV29-1 and J is TRBJ1-3, with D unresolved. Germline V gene lookup returns CDR1 SQVTM and CDR2 ANQGSEA. This CDR3 comprises 12 residues. Trimming pared 6 bases from V and 8 bases from J, leaving 14 bases between.

This clonotype came up many times. The chain carries TRBV20-1 and TRBJ2-5; 7 bases map to TRBD2. The CDR3 has 14 amino acids. The germline V gene encodes CDR1 DFQATT and CDR2 SNEGSKA (reference sequence). J gave up 1 base and V 1 base, and 3 bases lay outside the gene matches. This CDR3 is CSARVTGGQETQYF. Here the CDR3 DNA reads TGCAGTGCTAGAGTGACGGGGGGCCAAGAGACCCAGTACTTC.